This TCR beta chain was sequenced in a study of T-cell reconstitution after alpha-beta-depleted transplantation in children. Unique molecular identifiers were incorporated into the prepared TCRbeta library. TCRdb recomputed calls from the PCR reads with MiXCR, one row per CDR3 protein. Found here are almost 400,000 distinct CDR3 sequences, approximately 20% of them singletons; the top ten hold over 3.5%. Germline V gives CDR1 DFQATT, CDR2 SNEGSKA (reference sequence). V lost 6 bases, J lost 2 bases, and 19 bases lay in between. The length of the CDR3 is 15 residues. This clonotype has only a few counts.

J is TRBJ1-1 and V is TRBV20-1; D may be TRBD1 (5 bases). The sequence was collected from a human donor who donated a stem cell graft to a child with acute myeloid leukemia. Sequences were derived from PBMCs from the stem cell graft donor, sampled from the stem cell graft. CDR3 sequence reads: CSALEGTKSNTEAFF. In DNA, the CDR3 is TGCAGTGCCCTAGAGGGGACGAAGTCTAACACTGAAGCTTTCTTT.